This T cell receptor beta chain was captured by sequencing in a study of blood T cells in healthy people across ages. Germline values: CDR1 SGDLS, CDR2 YYNGEE. CDR3 size: 14 residues. With 1 base removed from V and 8 bases from J, the gap between germline ends came to 14 bases. Using a J-beta primer mix together with a sample-barcoded 5' primer, a second PCR was run for roughly 6 to 12 cycles. The template-switch adaptor, which had 12 random nucleotides, put a tag on each cDNA molecule. In TCRdb, the 5' RACE reads were re-called with MiXCR into one record per CDR3 protein. This sample has 1.5 million to 2 million distinct CDR3 sequences, with around 42% found just once.

The V and J genes are TRBV9 and TRBJ2-3; maybe TRBD2 (6 bases). The sequenced sample was blood. The clonotype was recovered from a human donor in good health. The CDR3 region has the DNA TGTGCCAGCAGCGTATTAACAGCGGAGGGTACGCAGTATTTT. Translation gives CASSVLTAEGTQYF. The complete variable domain, with remaining parts taken from reference TRBV9 and TRBJ2-3, reads DSGVTQTPKHLITATGQRVTLRCSPRSGDLSVYWYQQSLDQGLQFLIQYYNGEERAKGNILERFSAQQFPDLHSELNLSSLELGDSALYFCASSVLTAEGTQYFGPGTRLTVL.